These 15 T cell receptor beta chains were all obtained from the same sample, sequenced in a study of T-cell reconstitution after alpha-beta-depleted transplantation in children. It was with unique molecular identifiers that the TCRbeta library was prepared. TCRdb ran MiXCR on the PCR reads and lists one entry per CDR3 protein. The data hold hundreds of thousands of distinct CDR3 sequences, with 10% observed a single time. The sequencing here drew on PBMCs, taken before TCRalphabeta/CD19-depleted stem cell transplant. The origin of the receptors is a boy less than two years old with acute myeloid leukemia, due to receive a stem cell transplant.

This clonotype was detected many times. V is TRBV4-3 and J is TRBJ2-7, with TRBD2 as a possible D gene (6 bases). V dropped 0 bases and J dropped 5 bases, with 17 bases sitting between them. The CDR3 has 16 amino acids. Germline values: CDR1 LGHNA, CDR2 YSLEER. Here the CDR3 DNA reads TGCGCCAGCAGCCAAGATAATCGGTGGGGGGTCCACGAGCAGTACTTC. Its protein product is CASSQDNRWGVHEQYF.

To note about this clonotype: It may be a read error: a sequence one base away is much more abundant. The V and J genes are TRBV6-5 and TRBJ1-3; no reliable D call. Looked up from germline, CDR1 is MNHEY and CDR2 is SVGAGI. CDR3 size: 15 residues. Trimming pared 2 bases from V and 4 bases from J, leaving 12 bases between. The CDR3 nucleotides read TGTGCCAGCAGTTACGCGGAGCAGTTGGGAAACACCATATATTTT. This gives the protein CASSYAEQLGNTIYF.

This clonotype has just a few counts. The CDR3 here is CASSLGGGWNEQFF. The CDR3 nucleotides are TGTGCCAGCAGCTTAGGGGGGGGGTGGAATGAGCAGTTCTTC. The V gene is TRBV7-6, the J gene TRBJ2-1; 7 bases fit TRBD2. Germline CDR1 reads SGHVS; CDR2 reads FNYEAQ. The CDR3 covers 14 residues. The V segment lost 1 base and the J segment 7 bases; nucleotides outside the gene matches: 4.

Only a few counts were recorded for this clonotype. The chain uses TRBV5-5 and TRBJ2-6; the match to TRBD1 covers 7 bases. CDR3 length: 16 residues. Germline-derived CDR1 and CDR2 are SGHKS and YYEKEE (reference sequence). V lost 5 bases to trimming and J lost 2 bases; unmatched junction nucleotides: 7. DNA for the CDR3: TGTGCCAGCAGTCAAATAGACAGGGCTGGGGCCAACGTCCTGACTTTC. Its translation is CASSQIDRAGANVLTF.

The chain combines TRBV3-1 with TRBJ2-7; the D gene is possibly TRBD1 (5 bases). The ends were cut back, 1 base at V and 6 bases at J, with 13 bases in the middle. CDR1 is LGHDT, CDR2 YNNKEL, per germline (reference sequence). This CDR3 region has 14 residues. This CDR3 is CASSQVQARAEQYF. CDR3 nucleotides: TGTGCCAGCAGCCAAGTACAGGCCAGAGCCGAGCAGTACTTC.

This clonotype was found many times. The chain recombines TRBV28 with TRBJ2-3; 10 bases align to TRBD1. CDR1 is MDHEN, CDR2 SYDVKM, per germline. The CDR3 totals 17 residues. V lost 4 bases and J lost 3; bases outside the gene matches: 10. CDR3 nucleotide sequence: TGTGCCAGCAGTTACCTCCTCCGGGACAGGGGTACAGATACGCAGTATTTT. Translation gives CASSYLLRDRGTDTQYF.

In regard to this clonotype: A much more abundant neighbour one base away suggests this may be a read error. The rearrangement links TRBV5-1 to TRBJ2-1; D might be TRBD2 (6 bases). The CDR3 length is 19 residues. Germline V gene sequence: CDR1 SGHRS, CDR2 YFSETQ. Trimming stripped 7 bases from V and 6 bases from J, with 32 bases between. The CDR3 spells CASGYSSVQFLEAGNEQFF. The CDR3 DNA sequence: TGCGCCAGCGGGTATTCTAGCGTACAGTTTTTGGAGGCTGGCAATGAGCAGTTCTTC.

This clonotype was counted many times. This chain connects TRBV7-6 to TRBJ1-5; 7 bases are a match to TRBD1. The J segment lost 4 bases and the V segment lost 1 base, leaving 4 bases of the junction unmatched. This CDR3 comprises 15 residues. Per germline, CDR1 SGHVS and CDR2 FNYEAQ. The CDR3 here is CASSLGTGPNQPQHF. The CDR3 DNA reads TGTGCCAGCAGCTTAGGGACAGGCCCAAATCAGCCCCAGCATTTT.

This clonotype was detected many times. The rearrangement joins TRBV12-3 or TRBV12-4 to TRBJ2-3; no clear D gene. V was cut by 2 bases and J by 2 bases, with 8 bases left in between. The CDR3 is 14 residues long. The CDR3 DNA reads TGTGCCAGCAGTTTATGGGATTTCACAGATACGCAGTATTTT. It yields the protein CASSLWDFTDTQYF.

This clonotype was seen repeatedly, ten times or more. This CDR3 is CASSTKSRAGGSTDTQYF. DNA of the CDR3: TGTGCCAGCAGCACAAAAAGCCGGGCGGGGGGATCCACAGATACGCAGTATTTT. The V and J genes are TRBV11-1 and TRBJ2-3, with 8 positions matching TRBD2. Germline assignment: CDR1 SGHAT and CDR2 FQDESV (reference sequence). The V and J ends lost 5 bases and 2 bases, in that order; junction bases with no gene match: 15. The CDR3 spans 18 residues.

This clonotype has at least ten counts. The CDR3 loop reads CASSLGGREKLFF. In DNA form, the CDR3 reads TGTGCCAGCAGCTTAGGGGGTCGGGAAAAACTGTTTTTT. The genes are TRBV7-9 and TRBJ1-4; D not certain. Germline assignment: CDR1 SEHNR and CDR2 FQNEAQ (reference sequence). V dropped 1 base and J dropped 8 bases, with 8 bases sitting between them. The CDR3 loop spans 13 amino acids.

The chain joins TRBV4-3 to TRBJ2-7, with D possibly TRBD2 on 5 matching bases. This CDR3 has 17 amino acids. V gave up 0 bases and J gave up 0 bases, with 15 bases separating them. Looked up from germline, CDR1 is LGHNA and CDR2 is YSLEER. For the CDR3, the DNA is TGCGCCAGCAGCCAAGAATATGAGACTGGAGGCTCCTACGAGCAGTACTTC. Translated: CASSQEYETGGSYEQYF.

This clonotype was counted at least ten times. The chain uses TRBV20-1 and TRBJ2-2; 10 bases align to TRBD2. CDR3 length: 17 amino acids. Germline V lookup: CDR1 DFQATT, CDR2 SNEGSKA (reference sequence). Losses at the gene ends were 3 bases for V and 10 bases for J; bases not matched to a gene: 17. The CDR3 reads CSARPSGLAEITKELFF. The CDR3 DNA sequence: TGCAGTGCTAGGCCCTCCGGACTAGCGGAAATCACCAAGGAGCTGTTTTTT.

This clonotype was recorded at least ten times. The V and J genes are TRBV7-9 and TRBJ1-5, with D perhaps matching TRBD1 (5 bases). The CDR3 has 15 residues. Per the germline V gene, CDR1 is SEHNR and CDR2 is FQNEAQ (reference sequence). V was shortened by 1 base and J by 4 bases, with 11 bases between the two germline ends. CDR3 region: CASSLGTHLNQPQHF. In DNA form, the CDR3 reads TGTGCCAGCAGCTTAGGGACACACCTAAATCAGCCCCAGCATTTT.

Ten or more counts support this clonotype. The chain is built from TRBV12-3 or TRBV12-4 and TRBJ1-1; D ambiguous. The CDR3 totals 13 residues. With 6 bases removed from V and 5 bases from J, the gap between germline ends came to 13 bases. CDR3 loop: CASSPAPGTEAFF. CDR3 coding DNA: TGTGCCAGCAGCCCGGCCCCGGGGACTGAAGCTTTCTTT.